One and the same sample provided the 12 T cell receptor beta chains below, sequenced in a study of regulatory T cells in long-lasting Graves disease. The TCR beta library used iRepertoire HTBI primers with Arm-PCR amplification of CDR3. TCRdb reanalysed the multiplex PCR reads using MiXCR and keeps one entry per CDR3 protein. The data show 300,000 to 400,000 distinct CDR3 sequences, around 20% seen once. Time point given: persistent/refractory GD, antithyroid drugs over 5 years with positive TRAb. RNA isolated from PBMCs was used to make the TCR library. Material: peripheral blood mononuclear cells (PBMCs), obtained when the disease was refractory, from a patient treated with antithyroid drugs. The receptors originated from a female donor with Graves disease.

This chain joins TRBV5-1 and TRBJ2-5; the match to TRBD2 covers 11 bases. V was clipped by 0 bases and J by 5 bases; unmatched bases: 9. The CDR3 totals 17 residues. CDR1 is SGHRS, CDR2 YFSETQ, per germline. The CDR3, as DNA: TGCGCCAGCAGCTTGGGACAGGGCACTAGCGGGAGTGAGACCCAGTACTTC. Residues: CASSLGQGTSGSETQYF.

The table lists this clonotype with many counts. One end of the junction does not line up with germline, which may come from a read error. This sequence joins TRBV5-1 and TRBJ1-1; D might be TRBD1 (6 bases). This CDR3 region has 14 residues. The V gene's germline CDR1 is SGHRS and CDR2 YFSETQ. The CDR3 protein is CASSLVGGATEAFF. The CDR3 nucleotides are TGTGCCAGCAGCTTAGTGGGGGGCGCCACTGAAGCTTTCTTT.

This clonotype came up a few times. The CDR3 protein is CASTPHPRQLKVFHGYTF. The CDR3 nucleotides read TGTGCCAGCACCCCCCACCCCCGCCAACTAAAGGTCTTCCATGGCTACACCTTC. The chain combines TRBV7-9 with TRBJ1-2; D remains unclear. The germline gives CDR1 SEHNR, CDR2 FQNEAQ (reference sequence). The V end was cut by 7 bases, the J end by 6 bases, with 30 bases between. The CDR3 is 18 residues long.

This clonotype was observed many times. V is TRBV27 and J is TRBJ2-7; no clear D gene. This CDR3 is built from 15 residues. The germline V gene has CDR1 MNHEY and CDR2 SMNVEV (reference sequence). The V end was cut by 6 bases, the J end by 1 base, with 16 bases between. CDR3 protein: CASSHDLSTSYEQYF. CDR3 nucleotide sequence: TGTGCCAGCAGCCACGATTTGAGTACTTCCTACGAGCAGTACTTC.

This sequence joins TRBV7-9 and TRBJ2-2; TRBD1 matches at 8 bases. CDR1 is SEHNR, CDR2 FQNEAQ, per germline (reference sequence). The CDR3 consists of 16 residues. V dropped 6 bases and J dropped 1; count of bases not matched to a gene: 7. CDR3 region: CASRITGTGNTGELFF. Written as DNA, the CDR3 is TGTGCCAGCAGGATTACCGGGACAGGGAACACCGGGGAGCTGTTTTTT.

The chain has TRBV9 and TRBJ1-3, with D perhaps TRBD1 (5 bases). Germline loops: CDR1 SGDLS, CDR2 YYNGEE. The CDR3 extends over 13 amino acids. V was cut by 2 bases and J by 8 bases, with 11 bases left in between. DNA for the CDR3: TGTGCCAGCAGCGTCTCAGGGCTACACACCATATATTTT. This sequence encodes CASSVSGLHTIYF.

The gene calls are TRBV11-2 and TRBJ2-5; 9 positions agree with TRBD2. J was trimmed by 5 bases and V by 5 bases; bases with no gene match: 3. Germline CDR1 is SGHAT and CDR2 is FQNNGV. CDR3 length: 13 amino acids. For the CDR3, the DNA is TGTGCCAGCAGCCTCGGGACTAGCGAGACCCAGTACTTC. Residues: CASSLGTSETQYF.

At least ten counts were recorded for this clonotype. The CDR3, as DNA: TGTGCCAGCAGCTTCAGGGTTACTGAAGCTTTCTTT. Protein product: CASSFRVTEAFF. J is TRBJ1-1 and V is TRBV11-2; a weak D match, TRBD1 (5 bases). Trimming removed 3 bases at V and 5 bases at J, with 7 bases between. The CDR3 contains 12 residues. Germline assignment: CDR1 SGHAT and CDR2 FQNNGV.

This clonotype was recorded a few times. V usage is TRBV18 and J usage is TRBJ1-5; tentatively, D is TRBD1 (5 bases). The CDR3 runs to 16 residues. Germline CDR1 is KGHSH and CDR2 is LQKENI. Trimming shortened V by 0 bases and J by 6 bases, and 15 bases separated the two germline ends. CDR3 region: CASSPPGGGAGQPQHF. As DNA, the CDR3 is TGTGCCAGCTCACCACCGGGTGGAGGGGCGGGTCAGCCCCAGCATTTT.

This chain joins TRBV4-2 and TRBJ2-7; no clear D. There are 14 residues in the CDR3. CDR1 and CDR2 from the germline V gene are LGHNA and YNFKEQ. Trimming left V 1 base short and J 6 bases short, with 13 bases between. The CDR3 spells CASSQVVWDGEQYF. CDR3 DNA: TGTGCCAGCAGCCAAGTGGTTTGGGATGGCGAGCAGTACTTC.

The chain links TRBV9 to TRBJ1-2, with a possible D match to TRBD1 (5 bases). V was shortened by 0 bases and J by 1 base, with 13 bases between the two germline ends. CDR3 length: 16 residues. The germline V gene has CDR1 SGDLS and CDR2 YYNGEE. CDR3 sequence: CASSVGGGAHNYGYTF. The CDR3 coding sequence is TGTGCCAGCAGCGTAGGCGGAGGGGCCCATAACTATGGCTACACCTTC.

This clonotype was detected only a few times. The chain links TRBV24-1 to TRBJ1-2, with 8 bases aligning to TRBD1. Germline CDR1 is KGHDR and CDR2 is SFDVKD. The trim removed 7 bases at V and 8 bases at J, leaving 2 bases unmatched. The CDR3 is made up of 11 amino acids. The CDR3: CATSAGGGYTF. The CDR3, as DNA: TGTGCCACCAGCGCAGGGGGCGGCTACACCTTC.